Sequencing of this TCR beta chain was carried out in a study of PD-1 blockade in classical Hodgkin lymphoma. Each patient experienced a relapse that followed autologous stem cell transplantation, and brentuximab vedotin exposure varied. V gave up 4 bases and J gave up 1 base; unmatched junction bases: 8. The germline CDR1 and CDR2 sequences are SGHRS and YFSETQ. The CDR3 has 16 amino acids. Assay: immunoSEQ multiplex PCR; the TCRdb copy retains only in-frame clones and omits some. The table lists tens of thousands of clones, around 80% of them singletons, with roughly 16% in the top ten. Sequenced here: peripheral blood mononuclear cells (PBMCs), sampled before the second cycle of nivolumab. This clonotype was obtained from a human donor with classical Hodgkin lymphoma. V and J are TRBV5-1 and TRBJ2-5, with 9 positions matching TRBD1. Written as DNA, the CDR3 is TGCGCCAGCAGCCCTACGACAGGGGGGACCCAAGAGACCCAGTACTTC. Protein product: CASSPTTGGTQETQYF. The full variable domain, with the rest looked up from reference TRBV5-1 and TRBJ2-5, is KAGVTQTPRYLIKTRGQQVTLSCSPISGHRSVSWYQQTPGQGLQFLFEYFSETQRNKGNFPGRFSGRQFSNSRSEMNVSTLELGDSALYLCASSPTTGGTQETQYFGPGTRLLVL.